A selection of T cell receptor beta chains follows, all from one sample in a study of T cell repertoires in cytomegalovirus infection. Using its own MiXCR run on the reads, TCRdb lists one record per CDR3 protein. The table has about 320,000 distinct CDR3 sequences, more than 8% seen once. Sequences were obtained from PBMCs. Receptors originate from a human donor in good health (CMV status not recorded). Some clones in this sample may be carry-over from other donors' samples. Both conserved end residues are trimmed from each CDR3. Fields, in order: J gene, clone size, V gene, CDR3 protein. Clone sizes are given selectively: once, few, many, or a class where the clone is expanded.

>TRBJ2-7|NA|TRBV6-2/TRBV6-3
ASSSSWGFDEQY
>TRBJ2-7|many|TRBV7-2
ASSLAIGGNEQY
>TRBJ2-5|few|TRBV19
ASRVGTAQETQY
>TRBJ1-5|many|TRBV28
ASSGWTRQPQH
>TRBJ2-1|many|TRBV7-2
ASSLAVAMNEQF
>TRBJ2-5|many|TRBV7-2
ASSLARGIVETQY
>TRBJ2-5|many|TRBV7-9
ASNSGAETQY
>TRBJ1-2|few|TRBV12-3/TRBV12-4
ASSLSWTGANYGYT
>TRBJ2-3|NA|TRBV10-3
AIIQDSTDTQY
>TRBJ2-1|NA|TRBV7-2
ASSSGTRGVNEQF
>TRBJ1-2|many|TRBV7-9
ASSRQPLYGYT
>TRBJ1-6|many|TRBV7-9
ASSHGQGGGSPLH
>TRBJ2-5|few|TRBV7-8
ATTQAQETQY
>TRBJ2-6|NA|TRBV19
ASSIAHSSGANVLT
>TRBJ1-2|NA|TRBV5-4
ASSLPIERAHGYT
>TRBJ2-7|many|TRBV7-6
ASSSLAASSYEQY
>TRBJ2-1|many|TRBV7-6
ASSLWLAGVSNGEQF
>TRBJ1-5|few|TRBV19
ASSTMTGGGNQPQH
>TRBJ2-7|few|TRBV2
ASRGRQGLYEQY
>TRBJ1-2|NA|TRBV2
ASSEDGREDSYGYT
>TRBJ2-1|NA|TRBV10-1
ASSESILAGYEQF
>TRBJ2-1|NA|TRBV6-1
ASFPQGLAGGLGIREQF
>TRBJ1-5|NA|TRBV27
ASSVDNSNQPQH